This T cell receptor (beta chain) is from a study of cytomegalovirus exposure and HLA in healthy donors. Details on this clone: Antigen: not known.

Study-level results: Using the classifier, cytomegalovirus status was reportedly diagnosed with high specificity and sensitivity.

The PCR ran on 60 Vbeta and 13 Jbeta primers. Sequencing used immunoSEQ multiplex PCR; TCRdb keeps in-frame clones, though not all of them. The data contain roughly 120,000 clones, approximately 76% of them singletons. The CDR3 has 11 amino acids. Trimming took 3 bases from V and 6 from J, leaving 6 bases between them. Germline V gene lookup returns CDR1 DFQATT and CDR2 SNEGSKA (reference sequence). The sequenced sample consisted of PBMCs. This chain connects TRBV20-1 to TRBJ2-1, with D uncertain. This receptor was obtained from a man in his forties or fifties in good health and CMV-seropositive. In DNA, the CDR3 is TGCAGTGCTAGGGAGACCAATGAGCAGTTCTTC. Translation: CSARETNEQFF.